This TCR beta chain was captured by sequencing in a study of PD-1 blockade in classical Hodgkin lymphoma. As to this clone: Its antigen is unidentified.

Sequenced by immunoSEQ multiplex PCR; TCRdb stores in-frame clones only, minus some. The sample holds roughly 64,000 clones, around 90% seen once. This CDR3 has 13 residues. CDR1 is LGHNA, CDR2 YNFKEQ, per germline. Trimming cost V 0 bases and J 6 bases, with 6 bases left between them. Study-wide findings and caveats: It was reported that newly diagnosed patients had less baseline TCR diversity than healthy donors. A significant rise in TCR diversity was seen by C4D1 for CD4+ cells but not for CD8+ cells.

Stated time point: cycle 4 day 1 (C4D1), after six to seven weeks of nivolumab. Every single patient, without exception, relapsed after autologous stem cell transplantation, and brentuximab vedotin exposure varied. Best overall response was complete response, partial response or progressive disease in these relapsed/refractory classical Hodgkin lymphoma patients. The sequenced sample was peripheral blood mononuclear cells (PBMCs), obtained before the fourth cycle of nivolumab. This sequence originates from a human donor with classical Hodgkin lymphoma. The chain uses TRBV4-2 and TRBJ1-5, with D unresolved. CDR3 amino acids: CASSQEVLQPQHF. The CDR3 DNA follows: TGTGCCAGCAGCCAAGAAGTTCTTCAGCCCCAGCATTTT.